The present TCR beta chain was sequenced within a study of T cell responses to AZD1222 COVID-19 vaccine. Study details: Samples with a second dose at about 4 or about 12 weeks were pooled together.

In the case of this clone: What it binds is not known.

With 5 bases clipped from V and 1 base from J, the junction kept 12 bases outside the gene matches. CDR3 size: 17 residues. Germline lookup yields CDR1 SGHDN and CDR2 FVKESK. Findings of the study overall: Two AZD1222 doses significantly raised spike-specific TCR breadth and depth over controls.

Sequencing used immunoSEQ multiplex PCR; TCRdb keeps in-frame clones, though not all of them. This table has roughly 170,000 clones, 75% to 90% appearing once. The V and J genes are TRBV14 and TRBJ2-7; 9 bases are shared with TRBD1. The input for sequencing was peripheral blood, taken on day 0 of AZD1222 vaccination. The origin of this receptor is an adult in good health. The CDR3 bases are TGTGCCAGCAGCTCCACACACAGGGGGCAAGGATCCTACGAGCAGTACTTC. Encoded protein: CASSSTHRGQGSYEQYF.